The rows below give T cell receptor beta chains drawn from one sample of a study of blood T cell repertoires in COVID-19. Only in-frame clones appear in the TCRdb table, and some are missing; sequencing was by immunoSEQ multiplex PCR. Here the sample spans roughly 340,000 clones, approximately 92% being singletons. Sequenced input: PBMCs or T cells enriched from blood (not recorded which). The receptors come from a man younger than 35 who had recovered from COVID-19. The CDR3 runs from the conserved cysteine through the conserved F or W.

CDR3 protein | V gene | CDR3 length
CASSLRSGTGGEKLFF | TRBV28 | 16
CASSQSFSWHNSPLHF | TRBV3-1/TRBV3-2 | 16
CASSQGLGGLNYGYTF | TRBV4-3 | 16
CASSQLYGYTF | TRBV3-1/TRBV3-2 | 11
CASRRGTGGINEQFF | TRBV5-1 | 15
CASSPAGRANEKLFF | TRBV28 | 15
CTSRGRRATEAFF | TRBV1 | 13
CATGDRGDEQFF | TRBV24-1 | 12
CASRQQTYNEQFF | TRBV19 | 13
CASSSAKNIQYF | TRBV12-3/TRBV12-4 | 12
CASSLKTGGRWTYNEQFF | TRBV7-6 | 18
CASTSGGTGITGELFF | TRBV5-8 | 16
CASSRAREDGEQYF | TRBV18 | 14
CASNPGGKNYGYTF | TRBV3-1/TRBV3-2 | 14
CASSLDTGRGGYTF | TRBV7-2 | 14
CASSQGTGGPNEQFF | TRBV3-1/TRBV3-2 | 15
CASSPPTERNEQFF | TRBV18 | 14
CASSQPGDPEAFF | TRBV4-1 | 13
CASSDRTRQGARDTQYF | TRBV4-1 | 17
CASGSDSDTQYF | TRBV3-1/TRBV3-2 | 12
CASSYRDNEQFF | TRBV6-5 | 12
CASRQGDYGYTF | TRBV10-2 | 12
CASSLVQGLNEQFF | TRBV11-1 | 14